Each of the 23 T cell receptor beta chains below was sequenced from the same sample in a study of shared clonotypes between healthy human individuals. Clones were read by immunoSEQ multiplex PCR, and TCRdb kept only the in-frame ones, dropping some. The sample has about 2.1 million clones, 85% to 95% seen once. Terminally differentiated effector memory CD45RA+ cells were left out of the naive CD8 fraction, which was CD45RO-negative and positively selected for CCR7. Sequencing used naive CD8+ T cells from PBMCs. The source is a man aged 18 to 29 in good health. Some clones in this sample may be carry-over from other donors' samples.

With respect to this clone: This specimen includes other DNA sequences encoding the same CDR3. This chain uses TRBV19 with TRBJ2-1; no definite D call. Germline assignment: CDR1 LNHDA and CDR2 SQIVND (reference sequence). The V end lost 3 bases, the J end lost 6 bases, and 6 bases lay between the germline ends. CDR3 length: 12 amino acids. The DNA for the CDR3 is TGTGCCAGTAGTATTGAGCGCAATGAGCAGTTCTTC. Amino acids: CASSIERNEQFF. The variable domain in full, with the rest retrieved from reference TRBV19 and TRBJ2-1, is DGGITQSPKYLFRKEGQNVTLSCEQNLNHDAMYWYRQDPGQGLRLIYYSQIVNDFQKGDIAEGYSVSREKKESFPLTVTSAQKNPTAFYLCASSIERNEQFFGPGTRLTVL.

As DNA, the CDR3 is TGTGCCAGCAGCTTGGCCGGTAGGCAGAACACTGAAGCTTTCTTT. It is translated as CASSLAGRQNTEAFF. This chain links TRBV5-5 with TRBJ1-1; D gene uncertain. V lost 0 bases to trimming and J lost 1 base, with 10 bases between them. The CDR3 sequence is 15 residues long. Germline CDR1 is SGHKS and CDR2 is YYEKEE (reference sequence).

About this clone itself: The same CDR3 also results from other DNA sequences found in this sample. V usage is TRBV9 and J usage is TRBJ1-1; D remains unclear. V lost 0 bases and J lost 1, with 7 bases in between. The CDR3 is made up of 14 amino acids. Germline V gives CDR1 SGDLS, CDR2 YYNGEE. CDR3 amino acids: CASSVDAGNTEAFF. CDR3 nucleotide sequence: TGTGCCAGCAGCGTAGATGCGGGGAACACTGAAGCTTTCTTT.

CDR3 in DNA: TGCGCCAGCAGCTTGGCCGGGACAGGGGAGGTCTACGAGCAGTACTTC. Translating it yields CASSLAGTGEVYEQYF. This chain links TRBV5-1 with TRBJ2-7, with 10 nucleotides matching TRBD1. From germline, CDR1 is SGHRS and CDR2 YFSETQ. This CDR3 is 16 amino acids long. Losses at the gene ends were 0 bases for V and 3 bases for J; bases not matched to a gene: 6. The whole variable domain, filled in from reference TRBV5-1 and TRBJ2-7, reads KAGVTQTPRYLIKTRGQQVTLSCSPISGHRSVSWYQQTPGQGLQFLFEYFSETQRNKGNFPGRFSGRQFSNSRSEMNVSTLELGDSALYLCASSLAGTGEVYEQYFGPGTRLTVT.

CDR3 sequence: CASSQEVVLAGESTDTQYF. CDR3 in DNA: TGCGCCAGCAGCCAAGAAGTCGTACTAGCGGGAGAGAGCACAGATACGCAGTATTTT. This chain links TRBV4-3 with TRBJ2-3; 11 bases match TRBD2. Trimming removed 0 bases from V and 0 bases from J; junction bases left unmatched: 8. This CDR3 is 19 amino acids long. Germline V gives CDR1 LGHNA, CDR2 YSLEER.

The CDR3 spells CASSLSETILNTGELFF. CDR3 nucleotides: TGTGCCAGCAGCTTAAGCGAGACAATATTGAACACCGGGGAGCTGTTTTTT. V gene TRBV7-9 combines with J gene TRBJ2-2; no definite D call. The CDR3 has 17 residues. CDR1 and CDR2 from the germline V gene are SEHNR and FQNEAQ (reference sequence). The V end was cut by 2 bases, the J end by 1 base, with 14 bases between.

The count of this clone is one. The chain couples TRBV28 to TRBJ1-4; D unclear. This CDR3 comprises 13 residues. V was shortened by 10 bases and J by 11 bases, with 20 bases between the two germline ends. Germline assignment: CDR1 MDHEN and CDR2 SYDVKM. Written as DNA, the CDR3 is TGTGCCACCAGCCTACACGAGGCCATCAAACTGTTTTTT. The encoded protein is CATSLHEAIKLFF.

CDR3 sequence: CASSSRLGFTGELFF. In DNA form, the CDR3 reads TGTGCCAGCAGCTCACGACTAGGATTCACCGGGGAGCTGTTTTTT. The V and J genes are TRBV28 and TRBJ2-2; the D gene is possibly TRBD2 (6 bases). The CDR3 is made up of 15 amino acids. Per germline, CDR1 MDHEN and CDR2 SYDVKM. Trimming shortened V by 6 bases and J by 4 bases, and 15 bases separated the two germline ends. Full variable domain (missing parts from reference TRBV28 and TRBJ2-2): DVKVTQSSRYLVKRTGEKVFLECVQDMDHENMFWYRQDPGLGLRLIYFSYDVKMKEKGDIPEGYSVSREKKERFSLILESASTNQTSMYLCASSSRLGFTGELFFGEGSRLTVL.

A note on this clone: Other DNA sequences in this sample translate to the same CDR3. The genes are TRBV4-1 and TRBJ2-6; no clear D. Trimming took 2 bases from V and 1 from J, leaving 12 bases between them. The CDR3 covers 17 residues. Per germline, CDR1 MGHRA and CDR2 YSYEKL. CDR3 sequence reads: CASSQSGRSSGANVLTF. As DNA, the CDR3 is TGCGCCAGCAGCCAAAGTGGACGGTCTTCTGGGGCCAACGTCCTGACTTTC.

About this clone itself: Other DNA sequences from this sample encode an identical CDR3 as well. The V gene is TRBV27, the J gene TRBJ2-7; no reliable D call. Germline V gene data show CDR1 as MNHEY and CDR2 as SMNVEV (reference sequence). CDR3 length equals 12 residues. The V and J ends lost 6 bases and 3 bases respectively, with 9 bases between them. The CDR3 sequence is CASSLLGYEQYF. CDR3 nucleotides: TGTGCCAGCAGCCTTCTGGGCTACGAGCAGTACTTC.

This chain uses TRBV9 with TRBJ1-2; D unresolved. The germline V gene has CDR1 SGDLS and CDR2 YYNGEE. This CDR3 spans 14 amino acids. V was shortened by 3 bases and J by 6 bases, with 15 bases between the two germline ends. The CDR3 spells CASSGGTVPNGYTF. Written as DNA, the CDR3 is TGTGCCAGCAGCGGGGGTACGGTCCCGAATGGCTACACCTTC. Based on the CDR3 plus reference TRBV9 and TRBJ1-2, the full variable domain is DSGVTQTPKHLITATGQRVTLRCSPRSGDLSVYWYQQSLDQGLQFLIQYYNGEERAKGNILERFSAQQFPDLHSELNLSSLELGDSALYFCASSGGTVPNGYTFGSGTRLTVV.

The J gene is TRBJ1-2, the V gene TRBV27, with 9 positions matching TRBD1. CDR3 length: 16 residues. Germline CDR1 MNHEY, CDR2 SMNVEV (reference sequence). V lost 5 bases to trimming and J lost 4 bases; unmatched junction nucleotides: 11. The CDR3 DNA follows: TGTGCCAGCAGTCCAACTACCGGGACAGGGTTCTATGGCTACACCTTC. Its protein is CASSPTTGTGFYGYTF.

The gene calls are TRBV9 and TRBJ2-1, with a tentative D call TRBD1 (6 bases). V lost 0 bases, J lost 2 bases, and 12 bases lay in between. Germline CDR1 reads SGDLS; CDR2 reads YYNGEE. This CDR3 is built from 16 residues. The CDR3 loop is CASSVDWGLTYNEQFF. The CDR3 DNA follows: TGTGCCAGCAGCGTAGATTGGGGGCTAACCTACAATGAGCAGTTCTTC.

The CDR3 here is CAISELETGERNREELFF. DNA for the CDR3: TGTGCCATCAGTGAGTTAGAGACGGGAGAAAGAAATCGAGAGGAGCTGTTTTTT. The chain joins TRBV10-3 to TRBJ2-2, with a possible D match to TRBD2 (6 bases). With 1 base removed from V and 10 bases from J, the gap between germline ends came to 25 bases. From germline, CDR1 is ENHRY and CDR2 SYGVKD. The CDR3 loop spans 18 amino acids.

The CDR3 is CASSQWSTNEQFF. The DNA for the CDR3 is TGTGCCAGCAGCCAGTGGTCGACCAATGAGCAGTTCTTC. V and J are TRBV7-2 and TRBJ2-1; D remains ambiguous. CDR1 is SGHTA and CDR2 is FQGNSA in the germline V gene. V was pared by 5 bases and J by 6 bases, with 11 bases between. This CDR3 region has 13 residues. The variable domain in full, completed from reference TRBV7-2 and TRBJ2-1, reads GAGVSQSPSNKVTEKGKDVELRCDPISGHTALYWYRQSLGQGLEFLIYFQGNSAPDKSGLPSDRFSAERTGGSVSTLTIQRTQQEDSAVYLCASSQWSTNEQFFGPGTRLTVL.

CDR3 loop: CASSFLVAGLSYEQYF. The CDR3 DNA reads TGTGCCAGCAGCTTTTTAGTAGCGGGATTGTCCTACGAGCAGTACTTC. The V call is TRBV7-9, the J call TRBJ2-7; TRBD2 agrees at 8 bases. Looked up from germline, CDR1 is SEHNR and CDR2 is FQNEAQ (reference sequence). CDR3 size: 16 residues. The V gene end was trimmed by 3 bases and the J gene end by 1 base; junction bases not matched to a gene: 8.

The chain has TRBV9 and TRBJ2-3; TRBD1 matches at 9 bases. The trim removed 4 bases at V and 2 bases at J, leaving 11 bases unmatched. This CDR3 region has 17 residues. Germline V gives CDR1 SGDLS, CDR2 YYNGEE. The CDR3 nucleotides are TGTGCCAGCAGCCCAGACGGGACAGGGATTATCACAGATACGCAGTATTTT. This sequence encodes CASSPDGTGIITDTQYF.

The CDR3 loop reads CASSGREGNTGELFF. CDR3 bases: TGTGCCAGCAGTGGACGGGAAGGGAACACCGGGGAGCTGTTTTTT. This rearrangement joins TRBV2 to TRBJ2-2; D possibly corresponds to TRBD2 (5 bases). CDR3 length: 15 amino acids. Trimming cost V 4 bases and J 1 base, with 10 bases left between them. Germline loops: CDR1 SNHLY, CDR2 FYNNEI.

Details on this clone: Other DNA sequences from this sample encode an identical CDR3 as well. The rearrangement uses TRBV19 and TRBJ2-7; D uncertain. The germline gives CDR1 LNHDA, CDR2 SQIVND (reference sequence). This CDR3 region has 12 residues. Trimming removed 5 bases from V and 0 bases from J, with 5 bases in between. The CDR3 region is CASSPSSYEQYF. The CDR3 coding sequence is TGTGCCAGTAGTCCGAGCTCCTACGAGCAGTACTTC. The whole variable domain, filled in from reference TRBV19 and TRBJ2-7, reads DGGITQSPKYLFRKEGQNVTLSCEQNLNHDAMYWYRQDPGQGLRLIYYSQIVNDFQKGDIAEGYSVSREKKESFPLTVTSAQKNPTAFYLCASSPSSYEQYFGPGTRLTVT.

With respect to this clone: This CDR3 is also generated by other DNA sequences in the sample. This chain links TRBV7-9 with TRBJ1-1; D might be TRBD1 (6 bases). This CDR3 is 15 amino acids long. Trimming removed 4 bases from V and 0 bases from J, with 12 bases in between. CDR1 and CDR2 from the germline V gene are SEHNR and FQNEAQ (reference sequence). In DNA, the CDR3 is TGTGCCAGCAGCTCGCGGACAGAAATGAACACTGAAGCTTTCTTT. The encoded protein is CASSSRTEMNTEAFF.

Worth noting for this clone: The same CDR3 also results from other DNA sequences found in this sample. The chain joins TRBV5-1 to TRBJ1-1; no firm D call. This CDR3 contains 13 residues. V was cut by 0 bases and J by 4 bases, with 7 bases left in between. Germline V CDR1 and CDR2: SGHRS, YFSETQ. The CDR3 protein is CASSLGGSTEAFF. The CDR3 DNA reads as TGCGCCAGCAGCTTGGGGGGTAGCACTGAAGCTTTCTTT.

The rearrangement joins TRBV13 to TRBJ1-1, with 7 bases identical to TRBD1. The CDR3 is 15 residues long. CDR1 is PRHDT, CDR2 FYEKMQ, per germline (reference sequence). V gave up 5 bases and J gave up 4 bases; unmatched junction bases: 10. Here the CDR3 DNA reads TGTGCCAGCAGCCCAAGGGGCAGGGGGGTCACTGAAGCTTTCTTT. This sequence encodes CASSPRGRGVTEAFF. Full variable domain (rest looked up from reference TRBV13 and TRBJ1-1): AAGVIQSPRHLIKEKRETATLKCYPIPRHDTVYWYQQGPGQDPQFLISFYEKMQSDKGSIPDRFSAQQFSDYHSELNMSSLELGDSALYFCASSPRGRGVTEAFFGQGTRLTVV.

V gene TRBV10-3 combines with J gene TRBJ2-7; D might be TRBD1 or TRBD2, each matching 5 bases. Germline loops: CDR1 ENHRY, CDR2 SYGVKD. This CDR3 is built from 14 residues. V lost 8 bases and J 5 bases, leaving 19 bases between the germline ends. The CDR3 loop reads CAIGDGVLRNEQYF. The DNA for the CDR3 is TGTGCCATCGGGGACGGGGTTCTAAGGAACGAGCAGTACTTC.